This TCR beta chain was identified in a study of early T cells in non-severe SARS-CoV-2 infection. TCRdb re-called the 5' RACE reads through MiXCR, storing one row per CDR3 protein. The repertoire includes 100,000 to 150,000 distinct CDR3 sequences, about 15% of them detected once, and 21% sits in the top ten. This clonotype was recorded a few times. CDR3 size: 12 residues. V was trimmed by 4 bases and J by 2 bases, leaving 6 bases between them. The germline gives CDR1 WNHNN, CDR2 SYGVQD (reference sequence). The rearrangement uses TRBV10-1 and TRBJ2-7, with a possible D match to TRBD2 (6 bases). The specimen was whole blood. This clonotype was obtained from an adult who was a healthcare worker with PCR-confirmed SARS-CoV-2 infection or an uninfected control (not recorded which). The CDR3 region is CASSGGTYEQYF. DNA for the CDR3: TGCGCCAGCAGTGGCGGGACCTACGAGCAGTACTTC.